Following are 15 T cell receptor beta chains from one sample sequenced in a study of regulatory T cells in long-lasting Graves disease. TCR beta libraries were built with iRepertoire HTBI primers and Arm-PCR of CDR3 regions. MiXCR was run by TCRdb on the multiplex PCR reads, yielding one entry per CDR3 protein. The repertoire consists of over 450,000 distinct CDR3 sequences, with about 12% occurring once and the leading ten covering 8% to 10%. The time point was: newly diagnosed GD, antithyroid drugs for less than 3 months. Preparation of the TCR library used RNA extracted from PBMCs. These data were likewise used in another study, on T cells in Graves' hyperthyroidism and ophthalmopathy.

Sample: peripheral blood mononuclear cells (PBMCs), taken at new diagnosis, from a patient treated with antithyroid drugs. These receptors were taken from a woman aged 25 to 39 with Graves disease.

This clonotype was recorded at least ten times. The chain recombines TRBV20-1 with TRBJ1-5; 8 nucleotides align to TRBD1. The CDR3 sequence is 17 residues long. The V segment lost 0 bases and the J segment 2 bases; nucleotides outside the gene matches: 9. The germline V gene encodes CDR1 DFQATT and CDR2 SNEGSKA (reference sequence). The CDR3 loop reads CSARDESQGAGNQPQHF. CDR3 nucleotides: TGCAGTGCTAGAGATGAATCCCAGGGGGCTGGCAATCAGCCCCAGCATTTT.

There are a few counts of this clonotype. The chain employs TRBV29-1 and TRBJ1-4; no reliable D call. With 4 bases removed from V and 10 bases from J, the gap between germline ends came to 10 bases. Germline V gene sequence: CDR1 SQVTM, CDR2 ANQGSEA. The CDR3 is 11 residues long. This chain's CDR3 is CSVVLGGKLFF. CDR3 bases: TGCAGCGTTGTGCTAGGAGGAAAACTGTTTTTT.

In its sample, this clonotype was seen a few times. The chain combines TRBV5-1 with TRBJ2-7, with 10 bases matching TRBD1. CDR3 length: 14 residues. The J segment lost 7 bases and the V segment lost 4 bases, leaving 8 bases of the junction unmatched. Germline CDR1 and CDR2: SGHRS and YFSETQ. The CDR3 DNA is TGCGCCAGCAGCCCGGGGGACAGGGGTAGGGAGCAGTACTTC. This gives the protein CASSPGDRGREQYF.

This clonotype was seen ten or more times. V gene TRBV3-1 combines with J gene TRBJ2-1; perhaps TRBD1 as D (6 bases). Per germline, CDR1 LGHDT and CDR2 YNNKEL (reference sequence). V lost 1 base to trimming and J lost 5 bases, with 15 bases between them. This CDR3 is 16 amino acids long. The chain's CDR3 is CASSQVFRDKDNEQFF. The CDR3 DNA sequence: TGTGCCAGCAGCCAAGTATTCCGGGACAAGGACAATGAGCAGTTCTTC.

The chain is built from TRBV6-2 or TRBV6-3 and TRBJ2-5; 10 bases fit TRBD2. V dropped 3 bases and J dropped 1; count of bases not matched to a gene: 5. Germline lookup yields CDR1 MNHEY and CDR2 SVGEGT. This CDR3 spans 16 amino acids. The CDR3 here is CASSYLTSGTQETQYF. The CDR3, as DNA: TGTGCCAGCAGTTATCTTACTAGCGGGACCCAAGAGACCCAGTACTTC.

This clonotype was picked up many times. V usage is TRBV19 and J usage is TRBJ2-6; D not certain. Trimming cost V 10 bases and J 3 bases, with 13 bases left between them. This CDR3 region has 14 residues. CDR1 and CDR2 from the germline V gene are LNHDA and SQIVND (reference sequence). The DNA for the CDR3 is TGTGCCACTAAACTGTATTTTGGGGCCAACGTCCTGACTTTC. Protein: CATKLYFGANVLTF.

Ten or more counts support this clonotype. This sequence joins TRBV19 and TRBJ1-4; D is ambiguous. Germline lookup yields CDR1 LNHDA and CDR2 SQIVND (reference sequence). CDR3 size: 14 residues. Trimming removed 6 bases from V and 0 bases from J, with 8 bases in between. The CDR3 nucleotides read TGTGCCAGTAGGGAATACTCAACTAATGAAAAACTGTTTTTT. Translation: CASREYSTNEKLFF.

The CDR3 reads CASSSPSGKAGKNIQYF. The DNA for the CDR3 is TGTGCCAGCAGTTCTCCTAGCGGGAAGGCTGGCAAAAACATTCAGTACTTC. V is TRBV27 and J is TRBJ2-4, with 9 bases lining up with TRBD2. The V and J ends lost 4 bases and 3 bases, in that order; junction bases with no gene match: 10. CDR3 length: 17 residues. The germline V gene has CDR1 MNHEY and CDR2 SMNVEV (reference sequence).

This clonotype was seen a handful of times. One end of the junction does not line up with germline, which may come from a read error. CDR3 in amino acids: CASSLEGTANTVAFF. The CDR3 region has the DNA TGTGCCAGCAGCTTAGAAGGGACAGCGAACACTGTAGCTTTCTTT. The chain combines TRBV7-9 with TRBJ1-1; 7 nucleotides agree with TRBD1. This CDR3 contains 15 residues. CDR1 and CDR2 (germline): SEHNR, FQNEAQ (reference sequence).

This clonotype was counted many times. The chain combines TRBV6-5 with TRBJ1-5; D not certain. The V end was cut by 0 bases, the J end by 3 bases, with 12 bases between. Germline CDR1 MNHEY, CDR2 SVGAGI. This CDR3 spans 16 amino acids. CDR3 in amino acids: CASSYSTGSDNQPQHF. Written as DNA, the CDR3 is TGTGCCAGCAGTTACTCGACGGGGTCGGACAATCAGCCCCAGCATTTT.

This clonotype was recorded many times. This chain links TRBV27 with TRBJ1-6; tentatively, D is TRBD1 (5 bases). Germline V gives CDR1 MNHEY, CDR2 SMNVEV (reference sequence). V shed 3 bases and J shed 8 bases, with 14 bases lying between them. The CDR3 has 15 residues. CDR3 in amino acids: CASSFMGDRDSPLHF. In DNA, the CDR3 is TGTGCCAGCAGTTTTATGGGGGATCGGGATTCACCCCTCCACTTT.

This chain links TRBV7-9 with TRBJ2-7; D may be TRBD1 or TRBD2 (5 bases each). Trimming stripped 3 bases from V and 6 bases from J, with 12 bases between. The CDR3 has 13 residues. Looked up from germline, CDR1 is SEHNR and CDR2 is FQNEAQ (reference sequence). The CDR3 reads CASSLKFGGEQYF. CDR3 coding DNA: TGTGCCAGCAGCTTGAAATTTGGGGGCGAGCAGTACTTC.

The chain recombines TRBV15 with TRBJ2-4; D is unresolved. This CDR3 has 16 residues. With 0 bases removed from V and 1 base from J, the gap between germline ends came to 10 bases. Per germline, CDR1 LNHNV and CDR2 YYDKDF (reference sequence). The DNA of the CDR3 is TGTGCCACCAGCAGAGACCCCTCACCGGCCAAAAACATTCAGTACTTC. Translation: CATSRDPSPAKNIQYF.

The genes are TRBV2 and TRBJ1-1; a weak D match, TRBD1 (6 bases). This CDR3 contains 16 residues. Germline CDR1 reads SNHLY; CDR2 reads FYNNEI. V was clipped by 6 bases and J by 0 bases, with 17 bases between them. The CDR3 DNA is TGTGCCAGCAGACCGGGGGCTTACGCCATGAACACTGAAGCTTTCTTT. It specifies CASRPGAYAMNTEAFF.

This clonotype was seen ten or more times. The chain has TRBV2 and TRBJ1-2; 8 bases are shared with TRBD1. CDR3 length: 14 residues. Looked up from germline, CDR1 is SNHLY and CDR2 is FYNNEI. V lost 4 bases and J lost 6; bases outside the gene matches: 7. CDR3 bases: TGTGCCAGCAGTGTACAGGGGGGATGGAATGGCTACACCTTC. Translated, it gives CASSVQGGWNGYTF.